Given below is one TCR beta chain in context. Repertoires were generated with immunoSEQ multiplex PCR, while TCRdb's copy carries only in-frame clones and drops some. This table has approximately 270,000 clones, around nine tenths appearing once. This record comes from a study of blood T cell repertoires in COVID-19. There are 17 residues in the CDR3. Trimming took 0 bases from V and 0 from J, leaving 13 bases between them. CDR1 and CDR2 from the germline V gene are SGDLS and YYNGEE. This sequence joins TRBV9 and TRBJ1-5, with D unresolved. The sequence came from a man aged 30 to 39 with acute or convalescent COVID-19. The sequencing input was peripheral blood. CDR3 nucleotides: TGTGCCAGCAGCGTAGTTGACGGAGTTCATAGCAATCAGCCCCAGCATTTT. This translates into CASSVVDGVHSNQPQHF.